This T cell receptor (beta chain) stems from a study of response to subunit inactivated influenza vaccine. Study outcomes and limitations: Each seasonal influenza vaccination recruits few new T cells, the authors suggested.

TCRdb re-called the RT-PCR reads with MiXCR, one entry per CDR3 protein. The data show hundreds of thousands of distinct CDR3 sequences, around 13% seen once. The junction had 14 bases not matched to a gene; V was cut back by 6 bases and J by 9 bases. From germline, CDR1 is MDHEN and CDR2 SYDVKM. There are 15 residues in the CDR3. Comments on this clonotype: What it binds is not known.

The receptor's source is a middle-aged man who received an inactivated influenza vaccine. The sequencing here drew on PBMCs from blood, taken more than 35 days after vaccination. This rearrangement joins TRBV28 to TRBJ2-1, with TRBD2 matching 7 bases. The CDR3 loop is CASSSAGLGLGEQFF. CDR3 DNA sequence: TGTGCCAGCAGCTCAGCGGGACTTGGTCTCGGTGAGCAGTTCTTC.